Listed here are 16 T cell receptor beta chains from one sample, sequenced in a study of T cells in Graves' hyperthyroidism and ophthalmopathy. Amplified TCR beta CDR3 regions came from RNA transcripts. With the HTBI primer set, the TCR CDR3 went through a first round of RT-PCR. Via MiXCR, TCRdb re-called the multiplex PCR reads, giving one row per CDR3 protein. The sample has some 360,000 distinct CDR3 sequences, approximately 15% seen once; the top ten hold approximately 10%. Sample: blood. Source of these receptors: a woman aged 60-75 years with Graves' hyperthyroidism.

The J gene is TRBJ1-5, the V gene TRBV5-6, with TRBD1 as a possible D gene (6 bases). The length of the CDR3 is 14 residues. From germline, CDR1 is SGHDT and CDR2 YYEEEE. V gave up 5 bases and J gave up 5 bases, with 14 bases separating them. Here the CDR3 reads CASSLGTLHQPQHF. Written as DNA, the CDR3 is TGTGCCAGCAGTCTCGGGACACTCCATCAGCCCCAGCATTTT.

Of note for this clonotype: A single base separates this from a much larger clone, so it may be a read error. V is TRBV29-1 and J is TRBJ2-1; 12 bases are shared with TRBD2. The CDR3 consists of 13 residues. CDR1 and CDR2 (germline): SQVTM, ANQGSEA. After removal of 7 bases from V and 9 bases from J, the junction contained 7 bases not matched to a gene. The DNA for the CDR3 is TGCAGCGCTAGCGGGAGGGAGACCAGTGAGCAGTTCTTC. Translated, it gives CSASGRETSEQFF.

There are many counts of this clonotype. The chain links TRBV12-3 or TRBV12-4 to TRBJ2-1; possible D gene TRBD2, 6 bases. This CDR3 contains 14 residues. Trimming cost V 5 bases and J 6 bases, with 14 bases left between them. CDR3 region: CASSARDSFNEQFF. The DNA of the CDR3 is TGTGCCAGCAGTGCACGGGACTCGTTCAATGAGCAGTTCTTC.

The chain has TRBV6-1 and TRBJ2-1, with D possibly matching TRBD1 (7 bases). Germline V lookup: CDR1 MNHNS, CDR2 SASEGT. This CDR3 has 14 amino acids. The V end was cut by 5 bases, the J end by 8 bases, with 16 bases between. The chain's CDR3 is CASSFPGGIYEQFF. DNA for the CDR3: TGTGCCAGCAGTTTCCCAGGGGGGATCTATGAGCAGTTCTTC.

The chain couples TRBV7-2 to TRBJ1-6; TRBD1 matches at 8 bases. The CDR3 loop spans 14 amino acids. The ends lost 5 bases at V and 7 bases at J; junction bases unmatched: 4. CDR1 and CDR2 (germline): SGHTA, FQGNSA. CDR3 nucleotide sequence: TGTGCCAGCAGCCACCGGGACAGGAATTCACCCCTCCACTTT. Translated: CASSHRDRNSPLHF.

In its sample, this clonotype was seen many times. The genes are TRBV3-1 and TRBJ2-7; D ambiguous. There are 17 residues in the CDR3. Per the germline V gene, CDR1 is LGHDT and CDR2 is YNNKEL (reference sequence). Trimming shortened V by 0 bases and J by 2 bases, and 17 bases separated the two germline ends. Here the CDR3 reads CASSQDLARTPTYEQYF. The CDR3 nucleotides are TGTGCCAGCAGCCAAGATCTGGCGAGAACCCCTACCTACGAGCAGTACTTC.

As regards this clonotype: One junction end disagrees with the germline gene, perhaps due to a read error. The chain is built from TRBV5-1 and TRBJ1-5; no reliable D call. CDR3 size: 15 residues. Germline lookup yields CDR1 SGHRS and CDR2 YFSETQ. CDR3: CASSLDGDSNQPQHF. CDR3 DNA: TGCGCCAGCAGCCTGGACGGTGATAGCAATCAACCCCAGCATTTT.

This clonotype was observed a handful of times. The rearrangement links TRBV7-3 to TRBJ2-3; 8 bases agree with TRBD2. The J segment lost 4 bases and the V segment lost 2 bases, leaving 8 bases of the junction unmatched. Germline V gene lookup returns CDR1 SGHTA and CDR2 FQGTGA. This CDR3 is 16 amino acids long. Here the CDR3 reads CASSLGIAGSADTQYF. The CDR3 DNA sequence: TGTGCCAGCAGCTTAGGCATAGCGGGATCAGCAGATACGCAGTATTTT.

This clonotype has a count of ten or more. This chain links TRBV6-6 with TRBJ2-7, with D perhaps matching TRBD2 (7 bases). This CDR3 has 17 residues. CDR1 MNHNY and CDR2 SVGAGI come from the germline V gene (reference sequence). The V end lost 2 bases, the J end lost 1 base, and 18 bases lay between the germline ends. CDR3 nucleotide sequence: TGTGCCAGCAGTTACCCCGGGGGGCGGGACTTTTCCTACGAGCAGTACTTC. This sequence encodes CASSYPGGRDFSYEQYF.

This clonotype occurred a few times. The chain has TRBV3-1 and TRBJ2-7, with D unclear. With 1 base removed from V and 9 bases from J, the gap between germline ends came to 7 bases. The germline CDR1 and CDR2 sequences are LGHDT and YNNKEL (reference sequence). The CDR3 contains 11 residues. The CDR3 nucleotides are TGTGCCAGCAGCCAAGGGAACTTGCAGTACTTC. Protein: CASSQGNLQYF.

The chain joins TRBV15 to TRBJ2-5; D call uncertain. Trimming stripped 0 bases from V and 5 bases from J, with 13 bases between. Germline lookup yields CDR1 LNHNV and CDR2 YYDKDF (reference sequence). This CDR3 has 15 residues. CDR3: CATSRESKLVETQYF. CDR3 nucleotides: TGTGCCACCAGCAGAGAGTCAAAGCTGGTCGAGACCCAGTACTTC.

At least ten counts were recorded for this clonotype. The rearrangement uses TRBV6-6 and TRBJ1-1; 8 bases match TRBD1. The CDR3 extends over 13 amino acids. CDR1 and CDR2 (germline): MNHNY, SVGAGI (reference sequence). V lost 2 bases to trimming and J lost 7 bases; unmatched junction nucleotides: 3. CDR3 coding DNA: TGTGCCAGCAGTTACCTCGGGACAGGTGAAGCTTTCTTT. Its protein product is CASSYLGTGEAFF.

The V and J genes are TRBV20-1 and TRBJ2-4; D may be TRBD2 (5 bases). The CDR3 spans 14 residues. Per the germline V gene, CDR1 is DFQATT and CDR2 is SNEGSKA (reference sequence). Trimming took 3 bases from V and 7 from J, leaving 16 bases between them. CDR3 coding DNA: TGCAGTGCTAGGACTAATACTAACGAGAACATTCAGTACTTC. Protein sequence: CSARTNTNENIQYF.

As concerns this clonotype: It may be a read error: a sequence one base away is much more abundant. This chain joins TRBV2 and TRBJ2-2; D might be TRBD1 (5 bases). CDR3 size: 13 residues. Germline values: CDR1 SNHLY, CDR2 FYNNEI. Trimming cost V 6 bases and J 4 bases, with 9 bases left between them. The CDR3 DNA follows: TGTGCCAGCAGGACAAGGGGCACCGGGGAGCTGTTTTTT. It yields the protein CASRTRGTGELFF.

This clonotype was seen more than once but under ten times. In DNA form, the CDR3 reads TGTGCCAGCAGCCAAGTTGAACAGGGCTATGGCTACACCTTC. It codes for CASSQVEQGYGYTF. The J gene is TRBJ1-2, the V gene TRBV4-2, with a possible D match to TRBD1 (6 bases). Germline loops: CDR1 LGHNA, CDR2 YNFKEQ. The CDR3 covers 14 residues. V lost 1 base to trimming and J lost 4 bases, with 10 bases between them.

The table lists this clonotype with many counts. The chain has TRBV20-1 and TRBJ2-1, with 7 bases that match TRBD1. The CDR3 totals 15 residues. Trimming at V came to 0 bases and at J to 8 bases, leaving 10 bases not matched to a gene. Germline CDR1 reads DFQATT; CDR2 reads SNEGSKA (reference sequence). In DNA form, the CDR3 reads TGCAGTGCTAGAGATCTTACAGGGGACCTGGATGAGCAGTTCTTC. Translating gives CSARDLTGDLDEQFF.